This T cell receptor (beta chain) was captured by sequencing in a study of a mutant IDH1 vaccine in newly diagnosed glioma (dated by TCRdb to the early 2020s). Concerning the study at large: Patients were given eight vaccinations, in weeks 1, 3, 5, 7, 11, 15, 19 and 23, which matched visits V03 through V10. Vaccination began 4-6 weeks after radiotherapy alone, or alongside temozolomide cycles in the chemotherapy-containing groups. Of the roughly 31 treated patients, approximately 60% were male and about 40% were female, and the mean age was 40.4 years. Prior to enrollment, patients had been given standard therapy consisting of radiotherapy alone, temozolomide alone, or radiochemotherapy with temozolomide, with the combination given to most patients. Six visits were used for peripheral blood collection: V03 (baseline), V05, V07, V10, V12 and V13. Longitudinal TCRB deep sequencing was done for roughly 23 treated patients, wherever samples were available for exploratory analyses. Summary of the overall study and its limitations: Availability determined which PBMC samples were chosen for TCRB deep sequencing. It was noted by the authors that analyses of patient blood samples could not be reproduced owing to sample limitations. Vaccine-induced immune responses across multiple MHC alleles were detected in approximately 93% of patients. Pseudoprogression appeared unrelated to alterations in the top peripheral T cell clonotypes detected by TCRB sequencing.

The CDR3, from cysteine to phenylalanine, totals 14 residues. The only DNA kept is the CDR3, 42 bases in frame from the first base. For CDR1 and CDR2, the germline V gene (reference sequence) lists MNHNY and SVGAGI. Here V drops 2 bases and J drops 4 bases, and the junction holds 2 bases not matched to any gene. The library relied on the immunoSEQ multiplex PCR assay. The hsTCRB Kit was used according to the manufacturer's protocol to amplify rearranged TCR beta chain sequences. TCRB libraries were sequenced on an Illumina MiSeq. In the original analysis: The proprietary platform of the kit vendor was used for demultiplexing, trimming and gene mapping. TCRdb's version of the immuneACCESS table is confined to in-frame rearrangements and falls short of the full clone set. An unresolved V gene accounts for under half of the shortfall where checked; the remainder is of unknown origin. From that table come the V and J calls and clone size; the DNA was used to work out D and trimming. This sample is represented by around 100,000 clones; 90% of them were singletons. The ten top clones hold more than 0.55% of the sample.

About this clone: What antigen it recognizes has not been identified. The record has no base qualities; no much larger clone is one base away.

The meaning of the sample's time point label: week 11, during vaccination. Each vaccine dose, consisting of 300 ug of a 20-mer mutant IDH1 peptide in Montanide, was administered subcutaneously with topical imiquimod. The donors had newly diagnosed IDH1-mutant astrocytomas of WHO grade 3 or 4 that showed loss of nuclear ATRX. The samples were drawn from NOA16, a multicentre, single-arm, open-label phase I trial in Germany that tested a mutant IDH1 peptide vaccine in humans for the first time. Genomic DNA for TCRB sequencing was isolated from EDTA blood with the DNeasy Blood and Tissue Kit. The sample was PBMCs, taken from a glioma patient whose treatment included an IDH1 peptide vaccine. The chain joins TRBV6-6 to TRBJ2-3; TRBD1 agrees with 8 junctional bases. The sequence derives from a woman in her forties or fifties with glioma. DNA sequence: TGTGCCAGCAGTTACGCGACAGGGGCAGATACGCAGTATTTT. Its protein reads: CASSYATGADTQYF.